This TCR beta chain comes out of a study of CD8+ T cells in alopecia areata. Following extraction, RNA underwent reverse transcription to cDNA, which served as the sequencing template. Sequenced by immunoSEQ multiplex PCR; TCRdb stores in-frame clones only, minus some. The sample includes about 120,000 clones, 58% seen only once; the top ten take 25% to 30%. The germline V gene encodes CDR1 ENHRY and CDR2 SYGVKD. This CDR3 is 13 amino acids long. Trimming took 7 bases from V and 6 from J, leaving 13 bases between them. Treatment denoted: oral pan-JAK inhibitor, 5-10 mg twice daily. V usage is TRBV10-3 and J usage is TRBJ1-5; D is uncertain. This clonotype was sampled from a human donor with alopecia areata. The sample was CD8+ T cells sorted from blood, taken at week 4, from a patient treated with tofacitinib. The CDR3 region is CAITNNEGQPQHF. CDR3 bases: TGTGCCATCACCAACAATGAGGGTCAGCCCCAGCATTTT.